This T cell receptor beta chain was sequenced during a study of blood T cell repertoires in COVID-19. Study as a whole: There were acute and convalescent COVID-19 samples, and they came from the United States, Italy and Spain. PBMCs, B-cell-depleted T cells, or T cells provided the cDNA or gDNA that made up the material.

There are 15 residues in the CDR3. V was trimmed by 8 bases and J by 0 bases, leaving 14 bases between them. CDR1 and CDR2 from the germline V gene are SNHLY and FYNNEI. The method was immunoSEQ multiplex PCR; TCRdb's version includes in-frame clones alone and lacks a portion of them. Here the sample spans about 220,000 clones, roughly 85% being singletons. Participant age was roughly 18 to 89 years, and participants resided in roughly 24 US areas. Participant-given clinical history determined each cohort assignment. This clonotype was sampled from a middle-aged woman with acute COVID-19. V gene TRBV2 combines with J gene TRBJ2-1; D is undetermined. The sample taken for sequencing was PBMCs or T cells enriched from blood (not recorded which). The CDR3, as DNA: TGTGCCAGCCGGTCCTTCTTCCGCTCCTACAATGAGCAGTTCTTC. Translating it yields CASRSFFRSYNEQFF.